These T cell receptor beta chains were read from a single sample in a study of blood T cell repertoires in COVID-19. Using immunoSEQ multiplex PCR, the repertoire was profiled, and TCRdb retains in-frame clones only, with some absent. The sample holds 200,000 to 250,000 clones, approximately 78% seen once. The sequencing sample was made of peripheral blood. These receptors came from an elderly woman with COVID-19, enrolled during active disease. Both conserved end residues are part of each CDR3. The D gene is left open where the match is weak. Clone size is not always given. Where it is, it says once, few, many or a class for expanded clones.

TRBJ2-3,-,TRBD2,TRBV4-1,CASSQDPGLDTDTQYF,TGCGCCAGCAGCCAAGATCCCGGACTAGACACAGATACGCAGTATTTT
TRBJ1-5,-,-,TRBV6-5,CASSYDNNQPQHF,TGTGCCAGCAGTTACGACAACAATCAGCCCCAGCATTTT
TRBJ1-3,-,TRBD1,TRBV5-1,CASSLPEGQGNTIYF,TGCGCCAGCAGCCTGCCGGAGGGACAGGGAAACACCATATATTTT
TRBJ2-1,-,TRBD2,TRBV2,CASSYLAGGPNEQFF,TGTGCCAGCAGTTATCTAGCGGGAGGGCCCAATGAGCAGTTCTTC
TRBJ2-1,-,TRBD2,TRBV6-2/TRBV6-3,CASSLAGVATNEQFF,TGTGCCAGCAGTTTAGCGGGAGTCGCGACCAATGAGCAGTTCTTC
TRBJ1-1,-,-,TRBV28,CASRGVLNTEAFF,TGTGCCAGCAGAGGAGTATTGAACACTGAAGCTTTCTTT
TRBJ2-1,-,TRBD2,TRBV28,CASSFMGTSGRVQHEQFF,TGTGCCAGCAGTTTTATGGGGACTAGCGGGAGAGTACAACATGAGCAGTTCTTC
TRBJ2-6,-,TRBD2,TRBV19,CASSIPSGGAGANVLTF,TGTGCCAGTAGTATACCCAGCGGGGGGGCTGGGGCCAACGTCCTGACTTTC
TRBJ1-1,once,-,TRBV6-5,CASSRTPRGTEAFF,TGTGCCAGCAGCCGGACACCCCGGGGGACTGAAGCTTTCTTT
TRBJ2-7,-,-,TRBV3-1/TRBV3-2,CASSLGGEQYF,TGTGCCAGCAGCCTCGGAGGCGAGCAGTACTTC
TRBJ1-2,-,TRBD1,TRBV6-5,CASGGTGSRGYTF,TGTGCCAGCGGCGGGACAGGGAGTCGGGGCTACACCTTC
TRBJ2-3,few,-,TRBV30,CAWSGWALDTQYF,TGTGCCTGGAGTGGCTGGGCGCTAGATACGCAGTATTTT
TRBJ2-1,-,-,TRBV3-1/TRBV3-2,CASRPGLPPGNEQFF,TGTGCCAGTCGTCCGGGACTCCCGCCGGGGAATGAGCAGTTCTTC
TRBJ1-5,-,-,TRBV12-5,CASGRTGGQPQHF,TGTGCTAGTGGACGGACCGGGGGGCAGCCCCAGCATTTT
TRBJ1-2,-,-,TRBV29-1,CSVEDRGDGYGYTF,TGCAGCGTTGAAGATCGGGGGGACGGCTATGGCTACACCTTC
TRBJ1-2,-,-,TRBV7-2,CASSFGGVNYGYTF,TGTGCCAGCAGCTTTGGCGGGGTAAACTATGGCTACACCTTC
TRBJ2-5,-,TRBD2,TRBV4-1,CASSQVAGGWKTQYF,TGCGCCAGCAGCCAAGTAGCGGGGGGCTGGAAGACCCAGTACTTC
TRBJ2-5,-,-,TRBV5-1,CASSLSVQETQYF,TGCGCCAGCAGCTTGTCGGTCCAAGAGACCCAGTACTTC